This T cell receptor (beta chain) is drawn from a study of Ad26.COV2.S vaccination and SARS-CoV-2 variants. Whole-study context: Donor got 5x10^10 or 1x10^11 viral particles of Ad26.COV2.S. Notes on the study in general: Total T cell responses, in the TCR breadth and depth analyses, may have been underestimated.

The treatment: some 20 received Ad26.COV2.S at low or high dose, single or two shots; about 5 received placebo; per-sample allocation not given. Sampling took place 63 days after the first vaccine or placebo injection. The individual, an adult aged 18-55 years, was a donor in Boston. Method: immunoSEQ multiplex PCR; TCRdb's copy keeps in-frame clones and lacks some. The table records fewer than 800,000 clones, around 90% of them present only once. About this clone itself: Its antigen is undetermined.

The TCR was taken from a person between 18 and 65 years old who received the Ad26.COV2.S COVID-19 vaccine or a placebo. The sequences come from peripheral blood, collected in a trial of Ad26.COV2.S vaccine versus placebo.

The DNA of the CDR3 is TGTGCCGGACAGGGGGTAGACACTGAAGCTTTCTTT. Translation: CAGQGVDTEAFF. The chain uses TRBV2 and TRBJ1-1; TRBD1 matches 10 bases. The ends lost 11 bases at V and 3 bases at J; junction bases unmatched: 3. The CDR3 loop spans 12 amino acids. Germline CDR1 and CDR2: SNHLY and FYNNEI.